A single sample gave rise to the 25 T cell receptor beta chains below, sequenced in a study of CD8+ T cells in alopecia areata. Sample treatment: oral pan-JAK inhibitor, 5-10 mg twice daily. Investigators isolated RNA and reverse transcribed it into cDNA to act as the sequencing template. The table came from immunoSEQ multiplex PCR; TCRdb's copy has only in-frame clones and leaves some out. The sample includes over 150,000 clones, 55% to 70% of them seen just once. Sequencing was performed on CD4+ T cells sorted from blood, taken at week 24, from a patient treated with tofacitinib. The origin of the receptors is a human donor with alopecia areata.

Details on this clone: Germline and junction disagree at one end, which may indicate a read error. V and J are TRBV7-9 and TRBJ2-1, with D perhaps TRBD2 (6 bases). Germline CDR1 SEHNR, CDR2 FQNEAQ (reference sequence). This CDR3 contains 15 residues. The CDR3 loop is CASSLASGQTHEQFF. CDR3 DNA sequence: TGTGCCAGCAGCCTAGCGAGCGGACAAACCCATGAGCAGTTCTTC.

To note about this clone: This may come from a read error, since a much larger clone is one base off. The genes are TRBV6-6 and TRBJ2-5; D is uncertain. Per germline, CDR1 MNHNY and CDR2 SVGAGI (reference sequence). Trimming removed 2 bases from V and 3 bases from J, with 1 base in between. This CDR3 has 11 amino acids. CDR3 nucleotides: TGTGCCAGCAGTTACAAAGAGACCCAGTACTTC. Translating gives CASSYKETQYF.

This clone was counted a few times. This chain links TRBV28 with TRBJ1-4; a possible D gene is TRBD1 (5 bases). The CDR3 has 14 residues. V lost 6 bases, J lost 5 bases, and 13 bases lay in between. The germline V gene has CDR1 MDHEN and CDR2 SYDVKM. The CDR3 bases are TGTGCCAGCAGCATCCGGGACTCAAATGAAAAACTGTTTTTT. Translated: CASSIRDSNEKLFF. The full variable domain, its missing parts supplied by reference TRBV28 and TRBJ1-4, is DVKVTQSSRYLVKRTGEKVFLECVQDMDHENMFWYRQDPGLGLRLIYFSYDVKMKEKGDIPEGYSVSREKKERFSLILESASTNQTSMYLCASSIRDSNEKLFFGSGTQLSVL.

The genes are TRBV4-3 and TRBJ2-1; 13 bases fit TRBD2. CDR3 length equals 17 residues. Germline V CDR1 and CDR2: LGHNA, YSLEER. V gave up 4 bases and J gave up 4 bases; unmatched junction bases: 7. The CDR3 spells CASSRMTSGRRYNEQFF. DNA for the CDR3: TGCGCCAGCAGCCGAATGACTAGCGGGAGGAGGTACAATGAGCAGTTCTTC.

This chain uses TRBV28 with TRBJ2-2; D is uncertain. V dropped 2 bases and J dropped 8 bases, with 6 bases sitting between them. Germline values: CDR1 MDHEN, CDR2 SYDVKM. The CDR3 consists of 12 residues. In DNA form, the CDR3 reads TGTGCCAGCAGTTTACAGAGGGGGGAGCTGTTTTTT. Translating gives CASSLQRGELFF. Filled out from reference TRBV28 and TRBJ2-2, the complete variable domain reads DVKVTQSSRYLVKRTGEKVFLECVQDMDHENMFWYRQDPGLGLRLIYFSYDVKMKEKGDIPEGYSVSREKKERFSLILESASTNQTSMYLCASSLQRGELFFGEGSRLTVL.

The chain combines TRBV19 with TRBJ2-1; 11 bases align to TRBD1. The CDR3 spans 15 residues. Germline CDR1 LNHDA, CDR2 SQIVND (reference sequence). The V and J ends lost 5 bases and 16 bases, in that order; junction bases with no gene match: 16. CDR3 in amino acids: CASSPRTGGGSPPFF. The CDR3 coding sequence is TGTGCCAGTAGTCCACGGACAGGGGGCGGGAGCCCCCCTTTCTTC.

The chain uses TRBV18 and TRBJ2-5, with D possibly TRBD1 on 5 matching bases. V was cut by 3 bases and J by 3 bases, with 8 bases left in between. The germline gives CDR1 KGHSH, CDR2 LQKENI. The length of the CDR3 is 13 residues. CDR3 residues: CASSPLREETQYF. The CDR3 DNA reads as TGTGCCAGCTCACCCCTCAGGGAAGAGACCCAGTACTTC.

This rearrangement joins TRBV4-1 to TRBJ2-3; D gene unclear. This CDR3 spans 15 amino acids. V gave up 4 bases and J gave up 4 bases, with 15 bases separating them. CDR1 is MGHRA, CDR2 YSYEKL, per germline. The CDR3: CASSPLGFEADTQYF. The CDR3 coding sequence is TGCGCCAGCAGCCCCTTGGGATTCGAGGCAGATACGCAGTATTTT.

This clone was seen only a few times. The V and J genes are TRBV5-1 and TRBJ2-7; 9 nucleotides align to TRBD2. This CDR3 contains 15 residues. Trimming at V came to 4 bases and at J to 5 bases, leaving 10 bases not matched to a gene. CDR1 and CDR2 (germline): SGHRS, YFSETQ. CDR3 nucleotide sequence: TGCGCCAGCAGCCAGCGGACTAGCGCCCTCCACGAGCAGTACTTC. Its translation is CASSQRTSALHEQYF.

There are a few counts of this clone. The chain joins TRBV7-2 to TRBJ2-2, with D unclear. The CDR3 runs 13 residues. Germline values: CDR1 SGHTA, CDR2 FQGNSA. V lost 4 bases and J 8 bases, leaving 11 bases between the germline ends. In DNA form, the CDR3 reads TGTGCCAGCAGCTCCGACCAGATTGGGGAGCTGTTTTTT. It translates to CASSSDQIGELFF.

V is TRBV5-1 and J is TRBJ2-3; TRBD2 matches 11 bases. Germline-derived CDR1 and CDR2 are SGHRS and YFSETQ. The CDR3 loop spans 16 amino acids. J gave up 4 bases and V 3 bases, and 7 bases lay outside the gene matches. CDR3 in amino acids: CASSWGLAEGPDTQYF. CDR3 DNA: TGCGCCAGCAGCTGGGGACTAGCGGAGGGGCCAGATACGCAGTATTTT.

This clone was detected a few times. The rearrangement joins TRBV6-6 to TRBJ2-7; 10 positions match TRBD2. Looked up from germline, CDR1 is MNHNY and CDR2 is SVGAGI (reference sequence). Unmatched junction bases numbered 7, after V lost 6 bases and J lost 2 bases. The CDR3 sequence is 15 residues long. The CDR3 DNA reads TGTGCCAGCAGCCCACTAGCGGGAATGACCTACGAGCAGTACTTC. It encodes CASSPLAGMTYEQYF.

This rearrangement joins TRBV6-5 to TRBJ2-1, with TRBD2 identical over 12 bases. Trimming removed 5 bases from V and 4 bases from J; junction bases left unmatched: 3. The germline V gene has CDR1 MNHEY and CDR2 SVGAGI. The CDR3 is made up of 15 amino acids. The CDR3 reads CASSQTSGRYNEQFF. As DNA, the CDR3 is TGTGCCAGCAGTCAGACTAGCGGGAGATACAATGAGCAGTTCTTC.

The rearrangement links TRBV6-5 to TRBJ2-4, with TRBD2 as a possible D gene (5 bases). V lost 5 bases to trimming and J lost 15 bases, with 20 bases between them. The CDR3 is 13 residues long. CDR1 is MNHEY and CDR2 is SVGAGI in the germline V gene. The CDR3 nucleotides read TGTGCCAGCAGTACACGGACTCAGAGGGTTCCGTACTTC. Residues: CASSTRTQRVPYF.

The chain couples TRBV28 to TRBJ1-5, with D unclear. The V gene lost 0 bases and the J gene lost 1 base, with 7 bases spanning the gap. CDR3 length: 15 residues. Germline CDR1 and CDR2: MDHEN and SYDVKM. CDR3: CASSLWPPSNQPQHF. The CDR3 DNA is TGTGCCAGCAGTTTATGGCCTCCGAGCAATCAGCCCCAGCATTTT. The complete variable domain, with remaining parts taken from reference TRBV28 and TRBJ1-5, reads DVKVTQSSRYLVKRTGEKVFLECVQDMDHENMFWYRQDPGLGLRLIYFSYDVKMKEKGDIPEGYSVSREKKERFSLILESASTNQTSMYLCASSLWPPSNQPQHFGDGTRLSIL.

This clone was seen a few times. The CDR3 sequence: CASSLLGAAKNIQYF. The CDR3 DNA follows: TGCGCCAGCAGTCTGCTAGGGGCAGCCAAAAACATTCAGTACTTC. The rearrangement uses TRBV4-1 and TRBJ2-4; D perhaps matches TRBD1 (5 bases). The V end was cut by 6 bases, the J end by 0 bases, with 12 bases between. There are 15 residues in the CDR3. Germline CDR1 is MGHRA and CDR2 is YSYEKL.

The V and J genes are TRBV6-5 and TRBJ2-7; 7 bases match TRBD2. V shed 5 bases and J 5 bases; nucleotides not matched to a gene: 9. CDR1 and CDR2 from the germline V gene are MNHEY and SVGAGI. The CDR3 length is 14 residues. The CDR3 nucleotides read TGTGCCAGCAGTCGCTACCGGGGGGACGACGAGCAGTACTTC. Amino acid sequence: CASSRYRGDDEQYF.

The V call is TRBV7-6, the J call TRBJ2-7, with 8 bases aligning to TRBD2. Germline CDR1 is SGHVS and CDR2 is FNYEAQ. This CDR3 spans 17 amino acids. Unmatched junction bases numbered 15, after V lost 2 bases and J lost 6 bases. The CDR3 DNA sequence: TGTGCCAGCAGCTTATGGAGCGGGTCGAACGGGAGGGCCGAGCAGTACTTC. The encoded protein is CASSLWSGSNGRAEQYF.

This clone was seen once. The chain couples TRBV4-3 to TRBJ1-5; the match to TRBD1 covers 7 bases. After removal of 0 bases from V and 0 bases from J, the junction contained 8 bases not matched to a gene. Looked up from germline, CDR1 is LGHNA and CDR2 is YSLEER. There are 18 residues in the CDR3. In DNA form, the CDR3 reads TGCGCCAGCAGCCAAGAACTCGGGACAGCATATAGCAATCAGCCCCAGCATTTT. Its translation is CASSQELGTAYSNQPQHF.

Only a few counts were recorded for this clone. The chain recombines TRBV29-1 with TRBJ2-2, with D unresolved. Trimming pared 4 bases from V and 4 bases from J, leaving 7 bases between. CDR1 and CDR2 from the germline V gene are SQVTM and ANQGSEA. This CDR3 has 12 residues. The CDR3 here is CSVVGSTGELFF. The DNA of the CDR3 is TGCAGCGTTGTAGGCAGCACCGGGGAGCTGTTTTTT.

This clone appeared once. J is TRBJ1-1 and V is TRBV2; the D is unclear. The V end lost 4 bases, the J end lost 11 bases, and 11 bases lay between the germline ends. CDR3 length: 11 residues. In germline, CDR1 is SNHLY, CDR2 FYNNEI. The DNA of the CDR3 is TGTGCCAGCAGTGGCGAGTCTCGGGCTTTCTTT. Protein: CASSGESRAFF.

The chain uses TRBV28 and TRBJ2-5, with 10 bases identical to TRBD1. The CDR3 totals 15 residues. V was clipped by 2 bases and J by 5 bases; unmatched bases: 5. Germline CDR1 MDHEN, CDR2 SYDVKM. In DNA, the CDR3 is TGTGCCAGCAGTTTAGGACAGGGGGTGGTTGAGACCCAGTACTTC. Translation: CASSLGQGVVETQYF.

The V gene is TRBV27, the J gene TRBJ1-6, with TRBD1 identical over 7 bases. V lost 7 bases, J lost 8 bases, and 11 bases stayed unmatched. Looked up from germline, CDR1 is MNHEY and CDR2 is SMNVEV (reference sequence). The CDR3 totals 15 residues. The CDR3 reads CASNQYGTADSPLHF. The CDR3 nucleotides read TGTGCCAGCAATCAATACGGGACAGCTGATTCACCCCTCCACTTT.

This sequence joins TRBV28 and TRBJ1-2; 7 nucleotides match TRBD1. CDR3 length: 14 residues. The V gene's germline CDR1 is MDHEN and CDR2 SYDVKM. V shed 6 bases and J 4 bases; nucleotides not matched to a gene: 8. Here the CDR3 reads CASSRGGLGYGYTF. CDR3 DNA sequence: TGTGCCAGCAGCAGGGGGGGGCTCGGCTATGGCTACACCTTC.

The rearrangement uses TRBV5-1 and TRBJ2-1, with D maybe TRBD2 (6 bases). The germline gives CDR1 SGHRS, CDR2 YFSETQ. V was shortened by 4 bases and J by 8 bases, with 16 bases between the two germline ends. The CDR3 has 14 residues. Here the CDR3 reads CASSVGGVVDEQFF. The CDR3 region has the DNA TGCGCCAGCAGCGTCGGGGGAGTGGTGGATGAGCAGTTCTTC.